The 12 T cell receptor beta chains below were found in one sample sequenced in a study of CD8 T cells in Susac syndrome. Random hexamers were used to reverse transcribe an amount of roughly 0.45 to 1 ug RNA. TCRdb used MiXCR to reprocess the immunoSEQ multiplex PCR reads, holding one entry per CDR3 protein. Of 130,000 or so distinct CDR3 sequences listed, around 75% are singletons. Sequenced sample: CD8+ T cells from PBMCs. These receptors originate from a human donor with multiple sclerosis.

This clonotype was observed a few times. The CDR3 DNA is TGTGCCAGCAGTTTGGCGAACACCGGGGAGCTGTTTTTT. This gives the protein CASSLANTGELFF. The chain couples TRBV27 to TRBJ2-2; no clear D. Between the trimmed V and J ends, which lost 3 bases and 0 bases, there was a span of 2 bases. Germline CDR1 MNHEY, CDR2 SMNVEV (reference sequence). CDR3 length: 13 amino acids.

A single count supports this clonotype. The CDR3, as DNA: TGTGCCAGCAGTCCACGGGACTCTAGAGGGGAGACCCAGTACTTC. This sequence encodes CASSPRDSRGETQYF. The J gene is TRBJ2-5, the V gene TRBV4-2, with D possibly being TRBD2 (6 bases). V dropped 6 bases and J dropped 5 bases, with 19 bases sitting between them. Germline V gene sequence: CDR1 LGHNA, CDR2 YNFKEQ. The CDR3 length is 15 residues.

This rearrangement joins TRBV29-1 to TRBJ1-2; perhaps TRBD1 as D (5 bases). The CDR3 is 13 amino acids. The germline CDR1 and CDR2 sequences are SQVTM and ANQGSEA. Deletions cut 5 bases from V and 5 bases from J, with 15 bases between. CDR3 in amino acids: CSVFIKGMYGYTF. CDR3 DNA: TGCAGCGTTTTCATTAAGGGGATGTATGGCTACACCTTC.

This clonotype occurred a few times. The rearrangement uses TRBV5-6 and TRBJ1-1; D unresolved. CDR3 length: 14 amino acids. From germline, CDR1 is SGHDT and CDR2 YYEEEE. The V gene lost 3 bases and the J gene lost 1 base, with 10 bases spanning the gap. The CDR3 coding sequence is TGTGCCAGCAGCTCATACAGAGCGAACACTGAAGCTTTCTTT. It specifies CASSSYRANTEAFF.

The CDR3 spells CASSFFPGTSGRGNNEQFF. The CDR3 nucleotides read TGTGCCAGCAGTTTCTTCCCCGGGACTAGCGGGAGAGGAAACAATGAGCAGTTCTTC. The chain has TRBV28 and TRBJ2-1; 14 bases fit TRBD2. Germline V gene data show CDR1 as MDHEN and CDR2 as SYDVKM. The CDR3 is 19 residues long. V lost 3 bases to trimming and J lost 5 bases; unmatched junction nucleotides: 12.

CDR3 nucleotide sequence: TGCAGCGTTGATGGGACAGTATTCGGGGAGACCCAGTACTTC. Its protein product is CSVDGTVFGETQYF. The J gene is TRBJ2-5, the V gene TRBV29-1; 7 positions match TRBD1. J gave up 5 bases and V 3 bases, and 9 bases lay outside the gene matches. The germline V gene encodes CDR1 SQVTM and CDR2 ANQGSEA. The CDR3 length is 14 residues.

This clonotype was seen a handful of times. The chain links TRBV2 to TRBJ2-7, with 10 positions matching TRBD1. This CDR3 spans 13 amino acids. J lost 3 bases, V lost 6 bases, and 2 bases had no gene match. Germline V gene sequence: CDR1 SNHLY, CDR2 FYNNEI. The DNA of the CDR3 is TGTGCCAGCAGGGGACAGGGGTTCTACGAGCAGTACTTC. Amino acid sequence: CASRGQGFYEQYF.

V and J are TRBV7-9 and TRBJ1-1; the match to TRBD1 covers 7 bases. V dropped 3 bases and J dropped 2; count of bases not matched to a gene: 9. The CDR3 totals 16 residues. Germline-derived CDR1 and CDR2 are SEHNR and FQNEAQ (reference sequence). In DNA form, the CDR3 reads TGTGCCAGCAGCTTGGTTATAGGGACAGTTAACACTGAAGCTTTCTTT. Its protein is CASSLVIGTVNTEAFF.

This rearrangement joins TRBV6-5 to TRBJ2-3; no definite D call. V gave up 0 bases and J gave up 2 bases, with 15 bases separating them. Germline CDR1 and CDR2: MNHEY and SVGAGI. CDR3 length: 17 residues. The CDR3 DNA reads as TGTGCCAGCAGTTACTCCGGCCTACAACCCTACACAGATACGCAGTATTTT. Translated: CASSYSGLQPYTDTQYF.

The CDR3 DNA is TGTGCCACCGACTCAGGGGTTGAGATAACCCAGTACTTC. Residues: CATDSGVEITQYF. The chain joins TRBV6-2 or TRBV6-3 to TRBJ2-5; maybe TRBD1 (6 bases). In germline, CDR1 is MNHEY, CDR2 SVGEGT. This CDR3 spans 13 amino acids. Trimming pared 10 bases from V and 8 bases from J, leaving 20 bases between.

The genes are TRBV6-1 and TRBJ1-5; D not resolved. CDR1 is MNHNS, CDR2 SASEGT, per germline. The CDR3 extends over 14 amino acids. The V end was cut by 10 bases, the J end by 4 bases, with 17 bases between. CDR3: CATYSLDGNQPQHF. The CDR3 DNA reads as TGTGCCACCTATTCCTTGGACGGGAATCAGCCCCAGCATTTT.

The CDR3 nucleotides are TGTGCCAGCAGTTTCTCTAGCTCCTACGAGCAGTACTTC. Translating gives CASSFSSSYEQYF. The chain recombines TRBV28 with TRBJ2-7, with unresolved D. Germline V gives CDR1 MDHEN, CDR2 SYDVKM. The ends were cut back, 3 bases at V and 0 bases at J, with 6 bases in the middle. CDR3 length equals 13 residues. Using reference TRBV28 and TRBJ2-7 for the parts outside the CDR3, the full variable domain is DVKVTQSSRYLVKRTGEKVFLECVQDMDHENMFWYRQDPGLGLRLIYFSYDVKMKEKGDIPEGYSVSREKKERFSLILESASTNQTSMYLCASSFSSSYEQYFGPGTRLTVT.